The present T cell receptor beta chain was sequenced within a study of blood T cell repertoires in COVID-19. Study-wide background: PBMCs, B-cell-depleted T cells, or T cells provided the cDNA or gDNA that made up the material.

Trimming at V came to 4 bases and at J to 3 bases, leaving 4 bases not matched to a gene. Germline CDR1 reads SGHRS; CDR2 reads YFSETQ. This CDR3 has 14 residues. Here immunoSEQ multiplex PCR was the method, and the copy in TCRdb shows in-frame clones only, minus some. The sample contains approximately 450,000 clones, more than 85% of which appear only once. This clonotype was sampled from a woman aged 30 to 39 with acute or convalescent COVID-19. The chain links TRBV5-1 to TRBJ2-5; 9 positions match TRBD1. Material: peripheral blood. CDR3 protein: CASSGTGTKETQYF. DNA for the CDR3: TGCGCCAGCAGCGGGACAGGGACGAAAGAGACCCAGTACTTC.